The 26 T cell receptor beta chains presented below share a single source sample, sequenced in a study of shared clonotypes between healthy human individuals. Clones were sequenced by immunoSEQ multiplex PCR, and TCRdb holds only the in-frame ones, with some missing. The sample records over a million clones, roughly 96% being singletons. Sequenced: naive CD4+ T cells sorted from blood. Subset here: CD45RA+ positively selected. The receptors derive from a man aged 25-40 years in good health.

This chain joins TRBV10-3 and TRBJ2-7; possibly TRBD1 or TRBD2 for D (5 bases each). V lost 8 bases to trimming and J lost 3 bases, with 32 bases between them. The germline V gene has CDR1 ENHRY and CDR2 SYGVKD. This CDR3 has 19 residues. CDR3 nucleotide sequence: TGTGCCATCGGTCCGACCACAGGATTTCCTCGGTTGGGGGTCTACGAGCAGTACTTC. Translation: CAIGPTTGFPRLGVYEQYF.

The CDR3 here is CAWIADGDTQYF. The CDR3 DNA is TGTGCCTGGATAGCCGACGGGGATACGCAGTATTTT. The chain recombines TRBV30 with TRBJ2-3; D is unclear. The V end lost 4 bases, the J end lost 6 bases, and 11 bases lay between the germline ends. The germline gives CDR1 GTSNPN, CDR2 SVGIG (reference sequence). This CDR3 spans 12 amino acids.

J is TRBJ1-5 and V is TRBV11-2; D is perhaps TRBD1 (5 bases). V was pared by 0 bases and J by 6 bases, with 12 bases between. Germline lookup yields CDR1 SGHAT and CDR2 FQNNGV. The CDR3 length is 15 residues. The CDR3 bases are TGTGCCAGCAGCTTAGAGACGGGGGGGTTTCAGCCCCAGCATTTT. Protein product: CASSLETGGFQPQHF.

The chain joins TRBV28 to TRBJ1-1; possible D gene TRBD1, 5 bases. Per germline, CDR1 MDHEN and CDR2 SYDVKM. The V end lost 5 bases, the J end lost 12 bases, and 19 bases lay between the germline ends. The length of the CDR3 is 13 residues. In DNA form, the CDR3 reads TGTGCCAGCAGTCCGCCCGGGGGGTCCCGGACTTTCTTT. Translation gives CASSPPGGSRTFF.

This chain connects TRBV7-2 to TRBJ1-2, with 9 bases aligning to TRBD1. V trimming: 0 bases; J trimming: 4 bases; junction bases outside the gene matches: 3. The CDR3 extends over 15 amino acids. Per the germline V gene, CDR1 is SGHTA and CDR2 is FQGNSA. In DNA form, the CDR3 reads TGTGCCAGCAGCTTAGCGGGGACAGGGTTCTATGGCTACACCTTC. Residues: CASSLAGTGFYGYTF.

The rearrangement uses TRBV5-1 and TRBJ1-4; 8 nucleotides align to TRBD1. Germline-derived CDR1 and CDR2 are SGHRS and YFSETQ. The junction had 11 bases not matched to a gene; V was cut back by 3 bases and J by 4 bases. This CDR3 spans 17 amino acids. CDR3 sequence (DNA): TGCGCCAGCAGCTCGGCCGTTACAGGGGGATTTAATGAAAAACTGTTTTTT. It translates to CASSSAVTGGFNEKLFF.

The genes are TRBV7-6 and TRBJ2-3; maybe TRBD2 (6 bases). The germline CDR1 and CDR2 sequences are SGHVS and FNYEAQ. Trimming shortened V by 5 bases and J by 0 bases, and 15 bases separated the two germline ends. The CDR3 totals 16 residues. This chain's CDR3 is CASSKLLAGSTDTQYF. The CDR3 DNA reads TGTGCCAGCAGCAAGCTACTGGCGGGAAGCACAGATACGCAGTATTTT. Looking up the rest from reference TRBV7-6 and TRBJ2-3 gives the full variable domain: GAGVSQSPRYKVTKRGQDVALRCDPISGHVSLYWYRQALGQGPEFLTYFNYEAQQDKSGLPNDRFSAERPEGSISTLTIQRTEQRDSAMYRCASSKLLAGSTDTQYFGPGTRLTVL.

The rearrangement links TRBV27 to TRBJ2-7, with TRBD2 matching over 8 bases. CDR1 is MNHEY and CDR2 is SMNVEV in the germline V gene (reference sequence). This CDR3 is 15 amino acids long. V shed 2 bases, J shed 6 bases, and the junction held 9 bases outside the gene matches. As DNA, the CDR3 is TGTGCCAGCAGTTTACGGCTAGCGGGCGCTGCCGAGCAGTACTTC. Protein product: CASSLRLAGAAEQYF.

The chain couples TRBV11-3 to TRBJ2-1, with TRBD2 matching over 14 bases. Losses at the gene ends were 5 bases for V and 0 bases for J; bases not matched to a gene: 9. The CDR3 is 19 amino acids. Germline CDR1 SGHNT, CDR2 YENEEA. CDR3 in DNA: TGTGCCAGCAGCGCCCTGGGGACTAGCGGGGGCAGCTCCTACAATGAGCAGTTCTTC. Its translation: CASSALGTSGGSSYNEQFF.

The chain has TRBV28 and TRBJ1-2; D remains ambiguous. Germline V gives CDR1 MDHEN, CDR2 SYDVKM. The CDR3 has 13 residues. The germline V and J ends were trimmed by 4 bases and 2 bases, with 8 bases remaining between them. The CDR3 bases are TGTGCCAGCAGTTCGCACAGCAACTATGGCTACACCTTC. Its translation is CASSSHSNYGYTF.

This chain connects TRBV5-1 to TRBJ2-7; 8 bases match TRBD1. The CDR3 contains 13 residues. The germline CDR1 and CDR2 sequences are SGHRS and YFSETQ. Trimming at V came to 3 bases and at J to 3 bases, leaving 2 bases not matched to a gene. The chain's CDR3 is CASSYGQGYEQYF. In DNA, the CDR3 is TGCGCCAGCAGCTACGGACAGGGCTACGAGCAGTACTTC.

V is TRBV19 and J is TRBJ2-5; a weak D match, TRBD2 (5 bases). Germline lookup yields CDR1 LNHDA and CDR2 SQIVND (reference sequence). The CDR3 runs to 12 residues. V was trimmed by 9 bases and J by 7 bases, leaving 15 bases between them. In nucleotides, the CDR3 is TGTGCCAGCGGGGTTTTGGGTGGGACCCAGTACTTC. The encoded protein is CASGVLGGTQYF.

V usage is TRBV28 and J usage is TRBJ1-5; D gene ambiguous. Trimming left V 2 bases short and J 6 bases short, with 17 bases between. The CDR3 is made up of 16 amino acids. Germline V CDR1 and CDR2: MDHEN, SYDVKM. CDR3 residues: CASSLPERAGGQPQHF. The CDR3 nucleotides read TGTGCCAGCAGTTTACCCGAACGGGCCGGCGGTCAGCCCCAGCATTTT.

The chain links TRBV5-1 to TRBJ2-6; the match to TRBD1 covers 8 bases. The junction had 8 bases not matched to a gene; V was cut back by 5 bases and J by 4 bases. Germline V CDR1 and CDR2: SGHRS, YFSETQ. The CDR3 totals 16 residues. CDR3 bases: TGCGCCAGCAGAGGACAGGGACTCACAGGGGCCAACGTCCTGACTTTC. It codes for CASRGQGLTGANVLTF. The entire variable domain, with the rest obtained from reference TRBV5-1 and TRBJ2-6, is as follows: KAGVTQTPRYLIKTRGQQVTLSCSPISGHRSVSWYQQTPGQGLQFLFEYFSETQRNKGNFPGRFSGRQFSNSRSEMNVSTLELGDSALYLCASRGQGLTGANVLTFGAGSRLTVL.

CDR3 nucleotide sequence: TGTGCCACCAGCAGACCAGGGAGTAATGAAAAACTGTTTTTT. This gives the protein CATSRPGSNEKLFF. The chain employs TRBV15 and TRBJ1-4, with D maybe TRBD1 (5 bases). Trimming removed 2 bases from V and 4 bases from J, with 8 bases in between. Germline CDR1 and CDR2: LNHNV and YYDKDF (reference sequence). This CDR3 spans 14 amino acids.

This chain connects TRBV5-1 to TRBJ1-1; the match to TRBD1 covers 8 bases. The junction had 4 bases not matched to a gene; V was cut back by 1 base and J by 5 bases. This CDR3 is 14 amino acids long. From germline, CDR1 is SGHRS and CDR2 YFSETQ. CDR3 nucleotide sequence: TGCGCCAGCAGCTTGAATACAGGGGGAACTGAAGCTTTCTTT. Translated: CASSLNTGGTEAFF.

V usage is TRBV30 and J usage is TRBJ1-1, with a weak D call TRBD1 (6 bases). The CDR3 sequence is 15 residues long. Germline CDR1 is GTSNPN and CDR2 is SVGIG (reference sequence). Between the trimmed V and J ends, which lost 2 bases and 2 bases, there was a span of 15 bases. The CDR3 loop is CAWSRGGGRNTEAFF. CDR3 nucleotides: TGTGCCTGGAGTCGGGGAGGGGGGCGAAACACTGAAGCTTTCTTT.

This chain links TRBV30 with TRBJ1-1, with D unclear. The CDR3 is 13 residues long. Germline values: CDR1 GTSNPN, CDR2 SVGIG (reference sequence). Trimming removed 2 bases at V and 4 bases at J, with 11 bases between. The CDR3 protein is CAWSLGLRTEAFF. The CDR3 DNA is TGTGCCTGGAGTTTGGGTCTTCGCACTGAAGCTTTCTTT.

CDR3 coding DNA: TGTGCCAGCAGCCGAGGAGGTACATGGGGCGCGTCGACAGAGACCCAGTACTTC. The encoded protein is CASSRGGTWGASTETQYF. The V and J genes are TRBV7-9 and TRBJ2-5; D possibly uses TRBD1 or TRBD2 (5 bases each). The CDR3 length is 18 residues. V lost 5 bases and J 4 bases, leaving 26 bases between the germline ends. Germline V gene lookup returns CDR1 SEHNR and CDR2 FQNEAQ (reference sequence).

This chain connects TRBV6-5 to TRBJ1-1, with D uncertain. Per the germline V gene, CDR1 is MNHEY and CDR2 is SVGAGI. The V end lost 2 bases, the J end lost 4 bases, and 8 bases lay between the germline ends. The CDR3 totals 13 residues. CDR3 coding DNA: TGTGCCAGCAGTTACCTTAGGGTCACTGAAGCTTTCTTT. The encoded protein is CASSYLRVTEAFF.

The CDR3 protein is CASSKGETDTQYF. The CDR3, as DNA: TGTGCCAGTAGTAAGGGGGAAACAGATACGCAGTATTTT. The chain employs TRBV19 and TRBJ2-3; possibly TRBD1 for D (6 bases). The CDR3 is 13 amino acids. CDR1 is LNHDA, CDR2 SQIVND, per germline (reference sequence). The ends were cut back, 4 bases at V and 3 bases at J, with 8 bases in the middle.

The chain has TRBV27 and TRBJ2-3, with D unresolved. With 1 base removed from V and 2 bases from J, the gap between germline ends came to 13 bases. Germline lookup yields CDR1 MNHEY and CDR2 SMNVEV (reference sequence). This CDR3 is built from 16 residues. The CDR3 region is CASSLYSSRSTDTQYF. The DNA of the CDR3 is TGTGCCAGCAGTTTATACTCCTCGCGATCCACAGATACGCAGTATTTT.

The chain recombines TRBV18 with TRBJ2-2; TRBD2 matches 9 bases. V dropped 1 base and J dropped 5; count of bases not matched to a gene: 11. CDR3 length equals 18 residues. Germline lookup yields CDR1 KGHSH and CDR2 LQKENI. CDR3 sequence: CASSPLGSGTSGTGELFF. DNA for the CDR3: TGTGCCAGCTCACCACTCGGATCCGGTACTAGCGGGACCGGGGAGCTGTTTTTT.

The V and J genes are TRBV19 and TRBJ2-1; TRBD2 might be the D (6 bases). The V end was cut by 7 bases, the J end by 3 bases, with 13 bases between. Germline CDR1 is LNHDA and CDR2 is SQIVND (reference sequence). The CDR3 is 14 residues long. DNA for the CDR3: TGTGCCAGTACCCCGTGGGGGGACTACAATGAGCAGTTCTTC. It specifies CASTPWGDYNEQFF. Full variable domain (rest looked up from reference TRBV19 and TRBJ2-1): DGGITQSPKYLFRKEGQNVTLSCEQNLNHDAMYWYRQDPGQGLRLIYYSQIVNDFQKGDIAEGYSVSREKKESFPLTVTSAQKNPTAFYLCASTPWGDYNEQFFGPGTRLTVL.

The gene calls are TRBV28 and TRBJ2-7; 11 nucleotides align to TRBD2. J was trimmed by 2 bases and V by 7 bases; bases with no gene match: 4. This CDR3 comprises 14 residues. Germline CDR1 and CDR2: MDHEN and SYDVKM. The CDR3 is CASTTSGATYEQYF. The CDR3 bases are TGTGCCAGCACGACTAGCGGGGCCACCTACGAGCAGTACTTC.

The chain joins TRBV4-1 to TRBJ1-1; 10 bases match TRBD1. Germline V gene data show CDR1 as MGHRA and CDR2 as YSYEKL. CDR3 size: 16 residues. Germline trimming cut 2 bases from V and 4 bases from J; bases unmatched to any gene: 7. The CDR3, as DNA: TGCGCCAGCAGCCAATCCGGGACAGGGGTTAGCACTGAAGCTTTCTTT. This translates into CASSQSGTGVSTEAFF.